The entry below gives a single TCR beta chain sequence along with its context. What this receptor recognizes is not known. Base qualities are not recorded, but no much larger clone differs from it by a single base. The same CDR3 arises from other DNA sequences in this sample as well. The library was generated by the immunoSEQ multiplex PCR assay. RNA was extracted from all samples and reverse transcribed into cDNA, which served as template for TCR sequencing. SuperScript III was used for first-strand cDNA synthesis, primed with a 2:1 mix of oligo-dT and random hexamers. A synthetic immune receptor repertoire was used to measure amplification bias, and any remaining bias was corrected computationally. On the study's bioinformatics: Raw reads were preprocessed for error removal, and CDR3 was defined according to IMGT conventions as running from the conserved cysteine to phenylalanine. To get clonality, Shannon entropy was normalized by log2 of the number of productive unique TCRs and the result was subtracted from 1. Whether each scalp clone was CD4 or CD8 was inferred by checking scalp TCRbeta sequences against the CD4 and CD8 repertoires from sorted blood. The source is immuneACCESS, and TCRdb retained only in-frame sequences with V and J called. Part of the clones is not carried over; for the studies checked, unresolved V genes explain less than half of this, and the remainder is unexplained. The V and J calls and the clone size are those of that table, but D and trimming were determined from the DNA. For this sample the table gives 160,000 or so clones, of which less than 75% were detected only once. About a sixth of the sample is taken by the ten largest.

The treatment or condition label of this sample denotes: oral pan-JAK inhibitor, 5-10 mg twice daily. Lesional scalp punch biopsies and peripheral blood were collected from alopecia areata patients. PBMCs were isolated by density centrifugation and stained for CD3, CD4 and CD8, and CD4+ and CD8+ T cells were sorted on a FACSAria. This sample is part of a study of CD8+ T cells in alopecia areata (dated by TCRdb to 2016 to 2019). Regarding the research as a whole: Treated patients were enrolled in an open-label pilot trial of oral tofacitinib, 5 to 10 mg twice daily, for moderate-to-severe alopecia areata. Clonality in the scalp was compared among normal scalp (n=4), patchy alopecia areata scalp (n=8), and alopecia totalis/universalis scalp (n=8). The study used high-throughput TCRbeta sequencing to examine T cell clonal expansion in alopecia areata, in both the C3H/HeJ mouse model and human patients. RNA was obtained with the PAXgene miRNA kit for fixed scalp, the miRNeasy kit for PBMCs, and the RNeasy kit for mouse skin. Biopsies were taken from tofacitinib-treated patients at baseline and again at 4 and 24 weeks into treatment, and several of those patients also had a later scalp biopsy. Scalp tissue and sorted CD4+ and CD8+ peripheral blood T cells from patchy and totalis/universalis alopecia areata patients and from healthy controls were covered by human TCRbeta sequencing. Amplification of TCRbeta CDR3 regions was done by immunoSEQ multiplex PCR using 35 Vbeta forward primers and 13 Jbeta reverse primers. Disease severity in treated patients was measured with the SALT score, which quantifies the percentage of affected scalp surface area. Tofacitinib was given for 6 to 18 months, followed by 6 months of follow-up off drug to assess delayed response and recurrence.

Paper-wide results and their limitations: TCR sequences shared between patients were less clear than in mice, possibly partly because of HLA diversity in the patient population. Scalp clonality and the number of expanded CD8+ clones among the top 100 scalp clones were significantly decreased by tofacitinib. During tofacitinib treatment, many expanded lesional clones stuck around in both scalp and blood, and this persistence may partly explain why relapse happens after treatment is stopped. Compared with normal scalp, lesional scalp had higher clonality and more expanded CD8+ clones, particularly in alopecia totalis/universalis, a pattern that suggests antigenic drive. The treated cohort was small, with a single nonresponder, so links between baseline CD8+ expansion and response need larger studies. Resident alphabeta T cells in normal human skin are also sequenced, complicating scalp TCR repertoire analysis, unlike mouse skin dominated by gammadelta T cells.

CDR1 and CDR2 (SEHNR, FQNEAQ) derive from the germline V gene (reference sequence). The CDR3 measures 11 amino acids from cysteine to phenylalanine. The entry retains the CDR3 DNA only, 33 bases that are in frame from base 1. Trimming at the junction amounts to 3 bases on V and 6 bases on J, and the germline ends lie 2 bases apart. The chain couples TRBV7-9 to TRBJ2-2; no D gene call is confident. The TCR sequence derives from a human donor with alopecia areata. This specimen was CD4+ T cells sorted from blood, taken between weeks 55 and 65, from a patient treated with tofacitinib. The nucleotides read TGTGCCAGCAGCTTCCCCGGGGAGCTGTTTTTT. Its coded protein is CASSFPGELFF.